The TCR beta chain described here comes from a study of shared clonotypes between healthy human individuals (dated by TCRdb to about 2020). General notes on the study: The cohort included a few men and two women between 18 and 49 years of age. For each donor, CD4 naive and CD4 memory were each given three plates, CD8 naive was given two plates, and CD8 memory was given one plate. To estimate repertoire size and how much clonotypes are shared between individuals, the study performed deep sequencing of blood TCR repertoires from a few healthy adults. To increase sequencing depth and limit assay-specific biases, different laboratories used diverse techniques to prepare libraries and sequence TCR repertoires. Leukapheresis yielded between about 0.8 and 8.9 billion PBMCs per donor. Paper-wide results and their limitations: Sampling was restricted to blood, and TCR repertoires in tissue are likely to differ from TCR repertoires in blood. The genetic and exposure-history diversity represented was limited by the small number of donors. Even with the large sequencing depth, rarefaction of the sorted-subset datasets indicated that sequencing was incomplete. Clonotypes shared by all four sorted-subset donors showed higher generation probabilities than non-shared clonotypes. Pairwise subsampling indicated that sequencing depth was expected to affect the degree of clonotype sharing among donors. Around 5% of naive CD4, around 3.5% of naive CD8, 2% to 2.5% of memory CD4, and approximately 0.4% of memory CD8 clonotypes were shared across four donors. Naive subsets generally had larger estimated clonotype richness than memory subsets did.

A distance of 15 bases separates the germline ends of V and J, which lose 1 base and 3 bases respectively. The CDR3 starts with the cysteine, ends with the phenylalanine, and has 17 residues. CDR3 DNA is the only sequence kept; it has 51 bases, read in frame from the first base. The germline V gene gives CDR1 as MGHRA and CDR2 as YSYEKL. The donors were healthy, HIV-negative adults who had no recently reported acute infections or vaccinations. Only Caucasian adults living in Nashville, Tennessee, USA were represented among the donors. CD4+ T cells were enriched through magnetic negative selection, after which naive cells were positively selected on CD45RA and the remaining negative fraction served as the memory subset. Blood was collected by leukapheresis, and PBMCs were isolated by Ficoll-Histopaque density gradient centrifugation and then cryopreserved in liquid nitrogen vapor phase. Purity and quantity of every magnetically sorted T cell population were checked by analytical flow cytometry. From each sorted fraction, genomic DNA was isolated and quantified by UV absorbance on a Nanodrop 2000c.

Using the deep immunoSEQ assay, multiplex PCR amplified TCR CDR3 regions from genomic DNA. Extracted genomic DNA from each cell subset was spread evenly across all wells of several immunoSEQ 96-well plates, with each plate serving as a replicate. For sorted subsets, each replicate PCR was loaded with about 0.2 ug genomic DNA, equivalent to about 30,000 T cell genomes. Purified libraries were quantified with a Qubit 3.0 fluorometer, sized on a Bioanalyzer 2100, and re-quantified with the KAPA Library Quantification kit. Each immunoSEQ 96-well plate was sequenced on its own single-read 150-cycle Illumina NextSeq 550 flow cell. Per the authors' processing: Because the immunoSEQ output held only junctional sequences and lacked quality scores, the filtering could not match the filtering applied to full-length reads. To assign V/J genes and CDR3, sequences were annotated against IMGT germline references using PyIR, a Python wrapper for IgBLAST v1.9. Reads with weak V/J assignments (E-value above 1e-6), missing CDR3, stop codons, out-of-frame junctions, or ambiguous translated residues were removed. V3J clonotypes were defined as sequences sharing the same inferred V gene, J gene, and CDR3 amino acid sequence. To compute the percentage overlap between repertoires, the number of shared unique clonotypes was divided by the size of the smaller repertoire. Three approaches were used to assess repertoire richness: RTK rarefaction, the Chao1 estimator, and Recon v2.1 estimates of unobserved clonotypes. Generation probabilities were computed with OLGA for all TCRbeta clonotypes obtained by the gDNA method from several donors. Imported from immuneACCESS, the table was reduced by TCRdb to in-frame sequences with V and J called. These copies leave out some clones; in studies compared against another copy, an unresolved V gene accounts for under half, and the cause of the remainder is not known. V, J and clone size were drawn from that table, and D and trimming were deduced from the DNA. This sample is represented by 330,000 or so clones; about 73% of them were singletons. Jointly, the top ten make up about 10% of the sample.

A word on this clone: The antigen it binds to is not known. No base-level quality is on record; no much larger clone is a single base apart.

The sample consisted of memory CD4+ T cells sorted from blood. The cell subset or site label for this specimen denotes: CD45RA-negative fraction. The sequence derives from a man aged 25-45 years in good health. The chain links TRBV4-1 with TRBJ2-2; the D gene could be either TRBD1 or TRBD2, each agreeing at 6 bases. The CDR3 is CASSQVRGASDTGELFF. DNA sequence: TGCGCCAGCAGCCAAGTAAGGGGGGCCTCAGACACCGGGGAGCTGTTTTTT.